This TCR beta chain derives from a study of a mutant IDH1 vaccine in newly diagnosed glioma. The study's findings and limits: Pseudoprogression seemingly bore no relation to changes in top peripheral T cell clonotypes.

Sequenced by immunoSEQ multiplex PCR; TCRdb stores in-frame clones only, minus some. The sample includes 34,000 or so clones, roughly three quarters of them seen just once. Time point specified: week 35, safety follow-up. In every dose of vaccine, 300 ug of mutant IDH1 20-mer peptide was given alongside topical imiquimod. Turning to this clone: No antigen is known for it.

Trimming pared 4 bases from V and 0 bases from J, leaving 10 bases between. CDR3 size: 14 residues. Germline V lookup: CDR1 SGHRS, CDR2 YFSETQ. The TCR was taken from a woman aged 40 to 50 with glioma. The chain couples TRBV5-1 to TRBJ1-2, with D possibly TRBD1 on 5 matching bases. The material sequenced was PBMCs, taken from a glioma patient whose treatment included an IDH1 peptide vaccine. This chain's CDR3 is CASSGGAPNYGYTF. CDR3 coding DNA: TGCGCCAGCAGCGGTGGGGCCCCTAACTATGGCTACACCTTC.